Below, 6 T cell receptor beta chains from the same sample are listed, as sequenced in a study of beta chain features in type 1 diabetes. Study results and caveats: Patients with Type 1 diabetes showed moderately but significantly shorter TCRB CDR3s in all four CD4+ subsets.

What was sequenced were expressed TCRB transcripts, since all of the isolated RNA had been reverse transcribed. Data came from immunoSEQ multiplex PCR; TCRdb stores just in-frame clones and leaves some out. The data show roughly 350,000 clones, around 9.6% seen once. Antigens for these TCRs are unknown. The sequenced sample was central memory CD4+ T cells from blood. These receptors all stem from a young man with type 1 diabetes.

This clone was detected only a few times. This rearrangement joins TRBV27 to TRBJ2-1, with TRBD1 as a possible D gene (5 bases). The CDR3 consists of 16 residues. Germline V CDR1 and CDR2: MNHEY, SMNVEV (reference sequence). The V and J ends lost 6 bases and 0 bases respectively, with 15 bases between them. This chain's CDR3 is CASRPDSQSSYNEQFF. CDR3 DNA: TGTGCCAGCAGACCAGACAGCCAAAGCTCCTACAATGAGCAGTTCTTC.

V usage is TRBV4-1 and J usage is TRBJ2-1, with D unclear. With 0 bases removed from V and 10 bases from J, the gap between germline ends came to 10 bases. CDR1 and CDR2 (germline): MGHRA, YSYEKL. The CDR3 has 13 amino acids. The CDR3 loop is CASSQDGRPEQFF. Written as DNA, the CDR3 is TGCGCCAGCAGCCAAGATGGAAGGCCCGAGCAGTTCTTC.

This clone has just a few counts. The chain links TRBV27 to TRBJ1-2; D not certain. Germline-derived CDR1 and CDR2 are MNHEY and SMNVEV (reference sequence). This CDR3 region has 13 residues. Trimming took off 3 bases at V and 2 bases at J, with 7 bases between the two ends. CDR3: CASSFNGNYGYTF. For the CDR3, the DNA is TGTGCCAGCAGTTTCAACGGGAACTATGGCTACACCTTC.

This clone was observed at least ten times. This chain connects TRBV7-9 to TRBJ2-3; D unresolved. The CDR3 spans 12 residues. Per the germline V gene, CDR1 is SEHNR and CDR2 is FQNEAQ (reference sequence). CDR3 loop: CTWQPHTDTQYF. DNA for the CDR3: TGTACATGGCAGCCTCACACAGATACGCAGTATTTT.

The chain has TRBV28 and TRBJ1-2, with no clear D. Trimming pared 2 bases from V and 4 bases from J, leaving 8 bases between. The germline CDR1 and CDR2 sequences are MDHEN and SYDVKM. The CDR3 runs to 13 residues. The CDR3 here is CASSLQSFYGYTF. The CDR3 DNA sequence: TGTGCCAGCAGTTTACAAAGCTTCTATGGCTACACCTTC.

This rearrangement joins TRBV9 to TRBJ2-1, with D possibly TRBD1 on 6 matching bases. In germline, CDR1 is SGDLS, CDR2 YYNGEE. V was clipped by 3 bases and J by 2 bases, with 15 bases between them. There are 16 residues in the CDR3. CDR3: CASSGFGQSTYNEQFF. In nucleotides, the CDR3 is TGTGCCAGCAGCGGATTCGGACAGAGCACCTACAATGAGCAGTTCTTC.